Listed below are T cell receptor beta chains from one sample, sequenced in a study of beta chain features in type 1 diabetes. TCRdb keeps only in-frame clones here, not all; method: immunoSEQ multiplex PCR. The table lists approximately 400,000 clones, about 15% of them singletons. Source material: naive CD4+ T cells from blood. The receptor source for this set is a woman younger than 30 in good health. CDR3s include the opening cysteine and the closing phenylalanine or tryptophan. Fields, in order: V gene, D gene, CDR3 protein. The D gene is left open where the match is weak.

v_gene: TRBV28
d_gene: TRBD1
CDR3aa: CASSRLGTGVGGELFF

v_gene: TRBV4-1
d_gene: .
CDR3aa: CASSQEGLGLFF

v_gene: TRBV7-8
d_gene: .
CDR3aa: CASSARGFVTDTQYF

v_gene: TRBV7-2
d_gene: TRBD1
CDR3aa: CASSLGTGAPQPQHF

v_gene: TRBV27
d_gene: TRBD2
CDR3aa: CASSTASGGDEQFF

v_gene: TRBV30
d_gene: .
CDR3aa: CATWERGGRTEAFF

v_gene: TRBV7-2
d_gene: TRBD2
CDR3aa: CASSPLTSGVGIGFF

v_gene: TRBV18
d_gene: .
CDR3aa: CASSPPGTRIYEQYF

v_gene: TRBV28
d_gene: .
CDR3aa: CASSLVVSGSYEQYF

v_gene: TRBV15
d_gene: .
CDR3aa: CATSRGGHHSGANVLTF

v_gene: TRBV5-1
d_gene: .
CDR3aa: CASSLAAGFQETQYF

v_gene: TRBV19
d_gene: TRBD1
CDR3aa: CASSTRGQLNEQFF

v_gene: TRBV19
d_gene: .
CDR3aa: CASISGRSGNTIYF

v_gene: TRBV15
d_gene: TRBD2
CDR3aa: CATSRDRTSTYNEQFF

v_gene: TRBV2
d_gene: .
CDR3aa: CASIWGEHNEQFF

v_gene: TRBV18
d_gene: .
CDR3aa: CASSPVRGVDTF

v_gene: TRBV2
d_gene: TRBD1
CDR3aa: CANTKDRRNTEAFF

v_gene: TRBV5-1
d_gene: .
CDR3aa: CASSLGGVAETQYF

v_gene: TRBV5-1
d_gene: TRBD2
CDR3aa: CASSLLAGEGDTQYF

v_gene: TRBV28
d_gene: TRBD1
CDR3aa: CASSTLTGNYGYTF

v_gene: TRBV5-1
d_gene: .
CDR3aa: CASSQDGKLEGSF

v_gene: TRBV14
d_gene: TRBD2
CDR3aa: CASSQDRAGVMRTDTQYF

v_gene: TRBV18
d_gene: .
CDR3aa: CASSPQTGNTEAFF

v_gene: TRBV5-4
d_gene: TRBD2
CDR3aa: CASSPGGSLSYEQYF

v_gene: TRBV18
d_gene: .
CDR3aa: CASSPGLMETQYF

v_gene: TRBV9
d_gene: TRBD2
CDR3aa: CASSPGLAGATGELFF

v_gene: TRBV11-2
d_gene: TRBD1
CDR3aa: CASSPWDTPGGEQFF

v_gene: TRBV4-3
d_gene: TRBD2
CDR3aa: CASSQKGLVRNEQFF

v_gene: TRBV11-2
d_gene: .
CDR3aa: CASSDTRGTDTQYF

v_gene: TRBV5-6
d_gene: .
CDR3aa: CASSFRSSRYNEQFF

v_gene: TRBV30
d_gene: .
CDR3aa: CACKGDTYEQYF

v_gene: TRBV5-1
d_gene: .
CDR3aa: CASRLMGSTNEQYF

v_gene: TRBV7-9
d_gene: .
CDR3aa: CASSLGTMQETQYF

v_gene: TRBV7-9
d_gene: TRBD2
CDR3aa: CASKESGLAGEQTQYF

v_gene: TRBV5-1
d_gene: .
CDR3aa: CASSLGQPTTDTQYF

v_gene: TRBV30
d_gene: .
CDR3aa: CAWHQGTFNQPQHF

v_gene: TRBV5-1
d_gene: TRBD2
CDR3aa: CASRSGLAGVYGALYEQYF

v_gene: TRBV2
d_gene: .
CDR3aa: CASSRRILGYEQYF

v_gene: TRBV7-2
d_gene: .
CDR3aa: CASSLTSGETQYF

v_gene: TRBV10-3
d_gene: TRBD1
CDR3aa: CAIGDREETQYF

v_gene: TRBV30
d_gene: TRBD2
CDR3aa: CAWSVGTSEGIQYF

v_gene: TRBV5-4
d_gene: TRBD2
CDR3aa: CASSLSLAGSGEQFF

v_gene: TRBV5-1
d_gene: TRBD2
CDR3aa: CASKPRGRDTGELFF

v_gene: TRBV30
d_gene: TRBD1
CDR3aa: CAWNRDRDSSGANVLTF

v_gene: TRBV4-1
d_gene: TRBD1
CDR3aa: CASSQAGTGTYEQYF

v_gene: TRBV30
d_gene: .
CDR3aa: CAWSHGGPYEQYF

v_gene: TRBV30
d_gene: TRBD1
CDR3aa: CAWSGQGDQPQHF

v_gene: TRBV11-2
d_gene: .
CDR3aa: CASSNRGLETQYF